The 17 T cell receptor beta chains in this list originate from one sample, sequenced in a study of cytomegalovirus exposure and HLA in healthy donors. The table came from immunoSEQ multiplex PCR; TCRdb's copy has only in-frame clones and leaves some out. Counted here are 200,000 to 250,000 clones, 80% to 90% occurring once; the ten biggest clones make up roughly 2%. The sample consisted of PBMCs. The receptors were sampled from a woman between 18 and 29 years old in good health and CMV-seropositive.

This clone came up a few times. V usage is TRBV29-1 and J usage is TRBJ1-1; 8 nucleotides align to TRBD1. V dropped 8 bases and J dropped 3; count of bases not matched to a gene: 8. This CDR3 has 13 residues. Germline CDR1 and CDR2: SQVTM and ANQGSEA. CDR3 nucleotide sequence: TGCAGCATGTCACAGGGGGTGGACACTGAAGCTTTCTTT. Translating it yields CSMSQGVDTEAFF. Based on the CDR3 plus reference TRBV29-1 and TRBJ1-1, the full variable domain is SAVISQKPSRDICQRGTSLTIQCQVDSQVTMMFWYRQQPGQSLTLIATANQGSEATYESGFVIDKFPISRPNLTFSTLTVSNMSPEDSSIYLCSMSQGVDTEAFFGQGTRLTVV.

This chain's CDR3 is CASSSPGTSNQPQHF. CDR3 bases: TGTGCCAGCAGTTCACCCGGGACTTCAAATCAGCCCCAGCATTTT. The chain is built from TRBV7-2 and TRBJ1-5; TRBD1 is a possible D gene (5 bases). Germline values: CDR1 SGHTA, CDR2 FQGNSA. CDR3 length: 15 amino acids. The ends were cut back, 6 bases at V and 4 bases at J, with 16 bases in the middle.

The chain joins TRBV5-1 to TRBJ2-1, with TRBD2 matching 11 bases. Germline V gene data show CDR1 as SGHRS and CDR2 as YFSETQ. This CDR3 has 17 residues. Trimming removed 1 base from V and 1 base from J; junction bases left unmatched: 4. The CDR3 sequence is CASSLTTSGTSYNEQFF. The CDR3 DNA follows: TGCGCCAGCAGCTTGACGACTAGCGGGACTTCCTACAATGAGCAGTTCTTC.

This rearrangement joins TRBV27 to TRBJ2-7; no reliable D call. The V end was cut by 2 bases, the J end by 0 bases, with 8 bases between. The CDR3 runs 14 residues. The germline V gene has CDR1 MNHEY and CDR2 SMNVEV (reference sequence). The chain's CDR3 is CASSLLVSSYEQYF. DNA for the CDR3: TGTGCCAGCAGTTTACTTGTTAGCTCCTACGAGCAGTACTTC.

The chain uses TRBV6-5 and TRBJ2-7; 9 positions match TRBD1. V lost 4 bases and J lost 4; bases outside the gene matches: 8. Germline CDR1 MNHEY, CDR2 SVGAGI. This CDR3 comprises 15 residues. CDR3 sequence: CASSSSLTGGYEQYF. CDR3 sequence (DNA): TGTGCCAGCAGTTCTTCTCTGACAGGGGGGTACGAGCAGTACTTC.

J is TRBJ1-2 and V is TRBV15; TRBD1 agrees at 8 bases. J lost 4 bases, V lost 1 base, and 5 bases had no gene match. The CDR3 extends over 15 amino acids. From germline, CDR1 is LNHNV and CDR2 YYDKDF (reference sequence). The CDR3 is CATSRVGQGTYGYTF. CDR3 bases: TGTGCCACCAGCAGAGTCGGACAGGGCACCTATGGCTACACCTTC.

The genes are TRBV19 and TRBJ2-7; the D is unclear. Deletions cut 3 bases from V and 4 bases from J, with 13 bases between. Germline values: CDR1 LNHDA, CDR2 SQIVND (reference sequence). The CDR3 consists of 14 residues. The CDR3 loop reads CASSMSGGSYEQYF. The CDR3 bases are TGTGCCAGTAGTATGTCGGGTGGTTCGTACGAGCAGTACTTC.

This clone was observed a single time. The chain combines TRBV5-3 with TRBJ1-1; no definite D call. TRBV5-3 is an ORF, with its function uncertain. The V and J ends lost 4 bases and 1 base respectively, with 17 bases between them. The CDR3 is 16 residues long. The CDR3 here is CARSHPPRIQNTEAFF. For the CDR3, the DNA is TGTGCCAGAAGCCATCCCCCGAGGATACAGAACACTGAAGCTTTCTTT.

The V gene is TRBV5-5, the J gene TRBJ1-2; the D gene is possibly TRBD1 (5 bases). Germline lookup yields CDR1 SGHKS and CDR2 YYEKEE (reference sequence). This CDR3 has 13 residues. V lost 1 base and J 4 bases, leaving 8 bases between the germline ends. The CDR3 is CASSLTRAYGYTF. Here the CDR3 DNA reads TGTGCCAGCAGCTTGACCAGGGCCTATGGCTACACCTTC.

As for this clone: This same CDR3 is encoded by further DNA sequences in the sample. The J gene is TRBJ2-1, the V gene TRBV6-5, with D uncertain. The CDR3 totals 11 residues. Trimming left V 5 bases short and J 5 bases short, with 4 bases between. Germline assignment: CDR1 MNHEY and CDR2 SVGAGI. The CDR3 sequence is CASSRDNEQFF. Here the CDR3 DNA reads TGTGCCAGCAGTCGGGACAATGAGCAGTTCTTC.

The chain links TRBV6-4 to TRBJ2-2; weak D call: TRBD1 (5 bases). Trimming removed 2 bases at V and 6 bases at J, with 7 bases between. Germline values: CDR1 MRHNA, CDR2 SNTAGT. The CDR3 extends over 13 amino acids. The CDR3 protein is CASSDEGAGELFF. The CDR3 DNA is TGTGCCAGCAGTGACGAAGGGGCCGGGGAGCTGTTTTTT.

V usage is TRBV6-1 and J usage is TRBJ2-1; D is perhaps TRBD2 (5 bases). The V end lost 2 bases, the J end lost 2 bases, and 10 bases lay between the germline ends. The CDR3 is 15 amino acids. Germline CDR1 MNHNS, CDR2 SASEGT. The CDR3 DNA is TGTGCCAGCAGTGAATTAGTGGGAGCCTACAATGAGCAGTTCTTC. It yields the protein CASSELVGAYNEQFF.

CDR3 in DNA: TGTGCCAGCTCACCAGGACTAGCGGGAGTATACGAGCAGTACTTC. It yields the protein CASSPGLAGVYEQYF. The V gene is TRBV18, the J gene TRBJ2-7; 13 bases match TRBD2. The V gene's germline CDR1 is KGHSH and CDR2 LQKENI. The CDR3 is made up of 15 amino acids. V shed 2 bases, J shed 4 bases, and the junction held 2 bases outside the gene matches.

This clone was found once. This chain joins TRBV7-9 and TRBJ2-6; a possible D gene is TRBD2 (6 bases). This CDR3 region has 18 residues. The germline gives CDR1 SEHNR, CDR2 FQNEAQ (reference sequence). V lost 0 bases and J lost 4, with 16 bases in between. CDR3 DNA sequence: TGTGCCAGCAGCTTAGCTGAAAGGCGGGGTACCGGGGCCAACGTCCTGACTTTC. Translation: CASSLAERRGTGANVLTF.

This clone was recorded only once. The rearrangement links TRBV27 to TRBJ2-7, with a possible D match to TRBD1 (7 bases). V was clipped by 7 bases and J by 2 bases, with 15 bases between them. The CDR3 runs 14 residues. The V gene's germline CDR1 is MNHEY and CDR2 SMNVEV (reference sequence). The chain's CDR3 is CASTTFRGAYEQYF. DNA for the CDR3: TGTGCCAGCACGACCTTCAGGGGGGCCTACGAGCAGTACTTC.

The CDR3 nucleotides are TGTGCCAGCAGTCTGGACAGATATGGCTACACCTTC. It codes for CASSLDRYGYTF. This chain joins TRBV28 and TRBJ1-2, with D possibly TRBD1 on 6 matching bases. This CDR3 has 12 amino acids. Looked up from germline, CDR1 is MDHEN and CDR2 is SYDVKM. Trimming took 5 bases from V and 5 from J, leaving 9 bases between them.

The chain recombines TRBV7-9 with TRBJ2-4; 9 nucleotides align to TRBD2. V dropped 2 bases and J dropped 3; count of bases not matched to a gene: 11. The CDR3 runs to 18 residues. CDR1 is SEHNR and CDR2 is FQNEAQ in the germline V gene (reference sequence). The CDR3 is CASSLKAGGDEGKNIQYF. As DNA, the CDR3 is TGTGCCAGCAGCTTAAAGGCGGGAGGGGATGAAGGCAAAAACATTCAGTACTTC.